The rows below give T cell receptor beta chains drawn from one sample of a study of blood T cells in healthy people across ages. One entry per CDR3 protein, called by TCRdb with MiXCR from the 5' RACE reads. The profile shows fewer than 700,000 distinct CDR3 sequences, less than 45% of them singletons. Specimen: blood. All receptors derive from a man of 80 years or more in good health. Both conserved end residues are part of each CDR3. The order of the fields is J gene, clone size, D gene, V gene, CDR3 DNA, CDR3 protein. The D gene is left open where the match is weak. Not all rows give a size; the values are once, few, many and, for expanded clones, a class.

J gene: TRBJ2-1
clone size: -
D gene: TRBD2
V gene: TRBV6-6
CDR3 DNA: TGTGCCAGCAGACTCGGGACTAGCGGACCCTTGGATGAGCAGTTCTTC
CDR3 protein: CASRLGTSGPLDEQFF

J gene: TRBJ1-1
clone size: -
D gene: -
V gene: TRBV7-3
CDR3 DNA: TGTGCCAGCAGCTTTAAACCGAACACTGAAGCTTTCTTT
CDR3 protein: CASSFKPNTEAFF

J gene: TRBJ2-1
clone size: -
D gene: -
V gene: TRBV28
CDR3 DNA: TGTGCCAGCAGTGCTCCAAGGGGCACTATAGATGAGCAGTTCTTC
CDR3 protein: CASSAPRGTIDEQFF

J gene: TRBJ2-7
clone size: few
D gene: TRBD1
V gene: TRBV5-1
CDR3 DNA: TGCGCCAGCAGATCGACGGGACAGGGGGTCGAGCAGTACTTC
CDR3 protein: CASRSTGQGVEQYF

J gene: TRBJ1-5
clone size: -
D gene: -
V gene: TRBV24-1
CDR3 DNA: TGTGCCACCAGTGTAGGCCGGGGGGATGGCAATCAGCCCCAGCATTTT
CDR3 protein: CATSVGRGDGNQPQHF

J gene: TRBJ1-1
clone size: -
D gene: -
V gene: TRBV2
CDR3 DNA: TGTGCCAGCAGTGAAAACAGGGCCTATAGGACTGAAGCTTTCTTT
CDR3 protein: CASSENRAYRTEAFF

J gene: TRBJ2-1
clone size: few
D gene: -
V gene: TRBV6-2/TRBV6-3
CDR3 DNA: TGTGCCAGCACCAAAAGGCCCTCTGGCGGGGGCAGCAATGAGCAGTTCTTC
CDR3 protein: CASTKRPSGGGSNEQFF

J gene: TRBJ2-5
clone size: -
D gene: -
V gene: TRBV29-1
CDR3 DNA: TGCAGCGTTGAAAGATCGAGAACCCAGTACTTC
CDR3 protein: CSVERSRTQYF

J gene: TRBJ2-5
clone size: many
D gene: -
V gene: TRBV29-1
CDR3 DNA: TGCAGCGTTGCTACGATAGAGACCCAGTACTTC
CDR3 protein: CSVATIETQYF

J gene: TRBJ2-3
clone size: -
D gene: -
V gene: TRBV11-3
CDR3 DNA: TGTGCCAGCAGCCATCGCGGACGGCTCACAGATACGCAGTATTTT
CDR3 protein: CASSHRGRLTDTQYF

J gene: TRBJ2-5
clone size: -
D gene: -
V gene: TRBV5-1
CDR3 DNA: TGCGCCAGCAGCGTAGCTCCCGGGACTCGGGAAGAGACCCAGTACTTC
CDR3 protein: CASSVAPGTREETQYF

J gene: TRBJ1-6
clone size: few
D gene: TRBD1
V gene: TRBV7-2
CDR3 DNA: TGTGCCAGCAGCTTACAGGGACAGGGTCCCTATAATTCACCCCTCCACTTT
CDR3 protein: CASSLQGQGPYNSPLHF

J gene: TRBJ2-5
clone size: -
D gene: -
V gene: TRBV28
CDR3 DNA: TGTGCCAGCAGTTCCCCCGCGGCTTGGAGCCAAGAGACCCAGTACTTC
CDR3 protein: CASSSPAAWSQETQYF

J gene: TRBJ1-5
clone size: -
D gene: -
V gene: TRBV9
CDR3 DNA: TGTGCCAGCAGCGTTGAAGGGGACAATCAGCCCCAGCATTTT
CDR3 protein: CASSVEGDNQPQHF

J gene: TRBJ1-1
clone size: -
D gene: TRBD1
V gene: TRBV5-1
CDR3 DNA: TGCGCCAGCAGCTTGGGGGCGGACAGGGCCTCTGAAGCTTTCTTT
CDR3 protein: CASSLGADRASEAFF

J gene: TRBJ1-4
clone size: -
D gene: -
V gene: TRBV6-5
CDR3 DNA: TGTGCCAGCAATAGGGCGTCGGGAGAAAAACTGTTTTTT
CDR3 protein: CASNRASGEKLFF

J gene: TRBJ2-5
clone size: -
D gene: TRBD2
V gene: TRBV3-1
CDR3 DNA: TGTGCCAGCAGCCAAGATCGGGGAGCGGGGGGGTCACGGACCCAGTACTTC
CDR3 protein: CASSQDRGAGGSRTQYF

J gene: TRBJ2-3
clone size: -
D gene: TRBD1
V gene: TRBV6-5
CDR3 DNA: TGTGCCAGCAGTTACGGGACAGGGTACACAGATACGCAGTATTTT
CDR3 protein: CASSYGTGYTDTQYF

J gene: TRBJ1-1
clone size: -
D gene: -
V gene: TRBV29-1
CDR3 DNA: TGCAGCGTTGATCCCCACGGGCGGCGCACTGAAGCTTTCTTT
CDR3 protein: CSVDPHGRRTEAFF

J gene: TRBJ1-1
clone size: -
D gene: -
V gene: TRBV13
CDR3 DNA: TGTGCCGGCAACCCGACAGCTAACACTGAAGCTTTCTTT
CDR3 protein: CAGNPTANTEAFF

J gene: TRBJ2-1
clone size: -
D gene: TRBD1
V gene: TRBV15
CDR3 DNA: TGTGCCACCAGCAGAGATGACGGGACAGGGGTAAACAATGAGCAGTTCTTC
CDR3 protein: CATSRDDGTGVNNEQFF

J gene: TRBJ2-7
clone size: -
D gene: TRBD2
V gene: TRBV11-3
CDR3 DNA: TGTGCCAGCAGCTATGAAGCGGGAGGGTTTAATCCGTACTTC
CDR3 protein: CASSYEAGGFNPYF

J gene: TRBJ1-2
clone size: -
D gene: TRBD1
V gene: TRBV6-1
CDR3 DNA: TGTGCCAGCAGGGGACAGGGGCTTTCGGGCTACACCTTC
CDR3 protein: CASRGQGLSGYTF

J gene: TRBJ1-2
clone size: -
D gene: -
V gene: TRBV25-1
CDR3 DNA: TGTGCCAGCAGACAGGGTTCGGGAGGCTACACCTTC
CDR3 protein: CASRQGSGGYTF